These 13 T cell receptor beta chains were sequenced from one sample in a study of blood T cell repertoires in COVID-19. Profiled with immunoSEQ multiplex PCR; TCRdb holds only in-frame clones, not every one. The table has 35,000 to 45,000 clones, around 73% seen once. The sequencing input was peripheral blood. These receptor sequences come from a man between 65 and 85 years old with acute or convalescent COVID-19.

The chain recombines TRBV5-4 with TRBJ2-7; the match to TRBD2 covers 13 bases. V was clipped by 5 bases and J by 7 bases; unmatched bases: 12. Germline CDR1 SGHNT, CDR2 YYREEE (reference sequence). The CDR3 consists of 16 residues. The CDR3 here is CASSPRTSGGPWEQYF. In DNA form, the CDR3 reads TGTGCCAGCAGTCCTAGGACTAGCGGGGGCCCCTGGGAGCAGTACTTC.

The chain uses TRBV3-1 (or the pseudogene TRBV3-2) and TRBJ1-2, with 7 bases identical to TRBD1. V lost 3 bases and J lost 2; bases outside the gene matches: 3. Germline V CDR1 and CDR2: LGHDT, YNNKEL (reference sequence). There are 14 residues in the CDR3. The CDR3 nucleotides read TGTGCCAGCAGCCACCTACAGGGGAACTATGGCTACACCTTC. It encodes CASSHLQGNYGYTF.

In this sample, this clone turned up a few times. V and J are TRBV7-9 and TRBJ2-7; D call uncertain. The CDR3 has 15 residues. CDR1 SEHNR and CDR2 FQNEAQ come from the germline V gene (reference sequence). The V end was cut by 1 base, the J end by 2 bases, with 12 bases between. The chain's CDR3 is CASSLGHTSPYEQYF. The DNA of the CDR3 is TGTGCCAGCAGCTTAGGCCACACGTCGCCCTACGAGCAGTACTTC.

V is TRBV7-2 and J is TRBJ1-2, with 10 bases identical to TRBD1. From germline, CDR1 is SGHTA and CDR2 FQGNSA. The CDR3 totals 14 residues. V was pared by 5 bases and J by 7 bases, with 7 bases of the junction left unmatched. CDR3 sequence reads: CASSVFDRGLGYTF. The CDR3 DNA sequence: TGTGCCAGCAGCGTATTCGACAGGGGGCTTGGCTACACCTTC. The variable domain in full, with the rest retrieved from reference TRBV7-2 and TRBJ1-2, is GAGVSQSPSNKVTEKGKDVELRCDPISGHTALYWYRQSLGQGLEFLIYFQGNSAPDKSGLPSDRFSAERTGGSVSTLTIQRTQQEDSAVYLCASSVFDRGLGYTFGSGTRLTVV.

This clone was detected only once. V and J are TRBV24-1 and TRBJ2-1; tentative D call: TRBD2 (7 bases). Germline values: CDR1 KGHDR, CDR2 SFDVKD. The V and J ends lost 6 bases and 3 bases respectively, with 14 bases between them. The CDR3 is 15 amino acids. This CDR3 is CATSPAGQDYNEQFF. CDR3 nucleotides: TGTGCCACCAGTCCAGCGGGACAAGACTACAATGAGCAGTTCTTC.

This chain joins TRBV28 and TRBJ1-5, with 9 bases lining up with TRBD1. The junction had 7 bases not matched to a gene; V was cut back by 5 bases and J by 5 bases. The CDR3 extends over 15 amino acids. Germline lookup yields CDR1 MDHEN and CDR2 SYDVKM. Written as DNA, the CDR3 is TGTGCCAGCAGTGAAAACAGGGGGCGCGATCAGCCCCAGCATTTT. Residues: CASSENRGRDQPQHF.

The chain is built from TRBV6-2 or TRBV6-3 and TRBJ2-7; TRBD1 matches at 9 bases. Per the germline V gene, CDR1 is MNHEY and CDR2 is SVGEGT. The trim removed 2 bases at V and 4 bases at J, leaving 6 bases unmatched. This CDR3 is 15 amino acids long. The chain's CDR3 is CASSYGPGQGYEQYF. In DNA, the CDR3 is TGTGCCAGCAGTTACGGGCCGGGACAGGGTTACGAGCAGTACTTC.

The CDR3 DNA reads TGTGCCAGCAGCCGACAGCTACAGAATGAAGCTTTCTTT. Translation gives CASSRQLQNEAFF. V is TRBV14 and J is TRBJ1-1; D is possibly TRBD1 (5 bases). Trimming stripped 4 bases from V and 7 bases from J, with 13 bases between. The CDR3 spans 13 residues. CDR1 and CDR2 (germline): SGHDN, FVKESK.

V and J are TRBV5-1 and TRBJ1-1, with 11 bases that match TRBD1. Looked up from germline, CDR1 is SGHRS and CDR2 is YFSETQ. The junction had 2 bases not matched to a gene; V was cut back by 3 bases and J by 4 bases. CDR3 length equals 14 residues. This CDR3 reads CASSSGTGGTEAFF. The CDR3 DNA reads TGCGCCAGCAGCTCAGGGACAGGGGGCACTGAAGCTTTCTTT.

The chain uses TRBV6-2 or TRBV6-3 and TRBJ2-2, with 7 nucleotides matching TRBD2. Losses at the gene ends were 0 bases for V and 4 bases for J; bases not matched to a gene: 11. CDR1 and CDR2 from the germline V gene are MNHEY and SVGEGT. This CDR3 is built from 18 residues. CDR3 in amino acids: CASSYSFWAGDSTGELFF. The CDR3 bases are TGTGCCAGCAGTTACTCATTTTGGGCGGGAGACAGCACCGGGGAGCTGTTTTTT.

This clone was seen once. The chain is built from TRBV7-2 and TRBJ1-2; 8 positions agree with TRBD1. V lost 5 bases to trimming and J lost 4 bases; unmatched junction nucleotides: 9. CDR3 size: 15 residues. Germline loops: CDR1 SGHTA, CDR2 FQGNSA. CDR3 residues: CASSPQTGVGYGYTF. CDR3 DNA sequence: TGTGCCAGCAGCCCGCAGACAGGGGTAGGCTATGGCTACACCTTC.

The chain couples TRBV28 to TRBJ1-2; TRBD1 matches at 9 bases. V was pared by 4 bases and J by 5 bases, with 11 bases of the junction left unmatched. The CDR3 spans 16 residues. Germline assignment: CDR1 MDHEN and CDR2 SYDVKM. The chain's CDR3 is CASSSAGQGSLYGYTF. For the CDR3, the DNA is TGTGCCAGCAGTTCCGCCGGACAGGGGTCCCTATATGGCTACACCTTC.

The chain is built from TRBV2 and TRBJ1-1; no clear D gene. CDR1 SNHLY and CDR2 FYNNEI come from the germline V gene. Trimming removed 2 bases from V and 11 bases from J, with 12 bases in between. The CDR3 totals 12 residues. The chain's CDR3 is CASSEFLREAFF. CDR3 DNA: TGTGCCAGCAGTGAATTCCTCCGAGAGGCTTTCTTT.